The entry that follows covers one T cell receptor (beta chain) sequence. Its matching antigen is unknown. V lost 6 bases and J lost 2, with 11 bases in between. The CDR3 extends over 14 amino acids. In germline, CDR1 is MNHNY, CDR2 SVGAGI (reference sequence). The data originate from a study of graft-versus-host responses after intestinal transplantation. Study in general: Transplants were multivisceral, liver-intestinal, or isolated intestinal. Anti-thymocyte globulin induction preceded roughly 3 years of tacrolimus and steroid maintenance in all recipients. Overall study results and limits: Allografts of patients with graft-donor T cell macrochimerism showed high graft-versus-host to host-versus-graft clone ratios. GvH clones detected in recipient marrow included some appearing first in ileum or blood.

Sequencing used immunoSEQ multiplex PCR; TCRdb keeps in-frame clones, though not all of them. This sample has about 47,000 clones, with about 95% found just once. The material was unstimulated CD8+ T cells sorted from spleen or lymph node cells, obtained before transplant. This TCR came from a human donor who was the organ donor for an intestinal transplant. The V gene is TRBV6-6, the J gene TRBJ1-5, with a possible D match to TRBD1 (5 bases). CDR3 sequence: CASRRRGGNQPQHF. In DNA form, the CDR3 reads TGTGCCAGCAGACGGCGAGGGGGCAATCAGCCCCAGCATTTT.